The 24 T cell receptor beta chains in this list originate from one sample, sequenced in a study of shared clonotypes between healthy human individuals. Terminally differentiated effector memory CD45RA+ cells were excluded from the naive CD8 cells, which were CD45RO-negative and positively selected for CCR7. The data were produced by immunoSEQ multiplex PCR, yet TCRdb's version contains in-frame clones alone and is incomplete. The profile covers roughly 550,000 clones, with less than 97% appearing a single time and roughly 0.1% taken by the ten largest. The specimen sequenced was naive CD8+ T cells sorted from blood. These receptor sequences come from a woman in her 30s in good health.

The CDR3 region has the DNA TGCGCCAGCAGCTTGGACTGGACAGGGGTGGCCGAGCAGTACTTC. It translates to CASSLDWTGVAEQYF. This rearrangement joins TRBV5-1 to TRBJ2-7; TRBD1 agrees at 9 bases. Looked up from germline, CDR1 is SGHRS and CDR2 is YFSETQ. After removal of 0 bases from V and 6 bases from J, the junction contained 7 bases not matched to a gene. The CDR3 totals 15 residues.

The chain is built from TRBV11-2 and TRBJ2-7, with 7 nucleotides matching TRBD2. This CDR3 contains 16 residues. V trimming: 5 bases; J trimming: 3 bases; junction bases outside the gene matches: 13. Germline V gene data show CDR1 as SGHAT and CDR2 as FQNNGV. The chain's CDR3 is CASSARDYLNFYEQYF. The CDR3 bases are TGTGCCAGCAGCGCGCGGGACTACCTAAATTTCTACGAGCAGTACTTC.

V usage is TRBV9 and J usage is TRBJ1-6; D gene ambiguous. Germline CDR1 reads SGDLS; CDR2 reads YYNGEE. V lost 3 bases to trimming and J lost 6 bases, with 10 bases between them. The CDR3 length is 14 residues. The CDR3 sequence: CASSARNLNSPLHF. The DNA for the CDR3 is TGTGCCAGCAGCGCGAGAAATCTTAATTCACCCCTCCACTTT.

The chain couples TRBV2 to TRBJ1-2; TRBD1 might be the D (6 bases). The V end lost 2 bases, the J end lost 4 bases, and 11 bases lay between the germline ends. CDR1 is SNHLY, CDR2 FYNNEI, per germline. This CDR3 has 14 residues. This chain's CDR3 is CASSELPGAYGYTF. Written as DNA, the CDR3 is TGTGCCAGCAGTGAATTACCAGGGGCCTATGGCTACACCTTC.

The V and J genes are TRBV29-1 and TRBJ2-1; TRBD1 agrees at 7 bases. Germline loops: CDR1 SQVTM, CDR2 ANQGSEA. Germline trimming cut 7 bases from V and 0 bases from J; bases unmatched to any gene: 6. This CDR3 is 14 amino acids long. In DNA form, the CDR3 reads TGCAGCGCCAGGGACAGCAGCTCCTACAATGAGCAGTTCTTC. It translates to CSARDSSSYNEQFF.

This clone was picked up one time. This chain links TRBV7-8 with TRBJ1-1; a possible D gene is TRBD1 (6 bases). The CDR3 is 14 amino acids. Trimming cost V 5 bases and J 0 bases, with 10 bases left between them. CDR1 and CDR2 from the germline V gene are SGHVS and FQNEAQ. The CDR3 nucleotides read TGTGCCAGCAGCCAGGGGTACATGAACACTGAAGCTTTCTTT. Its protein is CASSQGYMNTEAFF. Combining the CDR3 with reference TRBV7-8 and TRBJ1-1 gives the whole variable domain GAGVSQSPRYKVAKRGQDVALRCDPISGHVSLFWYQQALGQGPEFLTYFQNEAQLDKSGLPSDRFFAERPEGSVSTLKIQRTQQEDSAVYLCASSQGYMNTEAFFGQGTRLTVV.

Remarks on this clone: Other DNA sequences within the sample encode an identical CDR3. The chain joins TRBV28 to TRBJ2-1, with D possibly being TRBD2 (5 bases). The V gene lost 6 bases and the J gene lost 0 bases, with 12 bases spanning the gap. Germline V gene data show CDR1 as MDHEN and CDR2 as SYDVKM. This CDR3 has 15 residues. Here the CDR3 DNA reads TGTGCCAGCAGGCCTGCGGGTAGCTCCTACAATGAGCAGTTCTTC. It translates to CASRPAGSSYNEQFF.

The CDR3 protein is CASSDRDSYYGYTF. CDR3 DNA sequence: TGTGCCAGCAGTGATAGGGACAGCTACTATGGCTACACCTTC. The chain recombines TRBV27 with TRBJ1-2; 7 bases align to TRBD1. Trimming took 5 bases from V and 3 from J; bases not matched to a gene: 6. The CDR3 is 14 amino acids. Germline V gene sequence: CDR1 MNHEY, CDR2 SMNVEV (reference sequence).

The chain recombines TRBV27 with TRBJ2-7, with D perhaps matching TRBD2 (5 bases). V lost 6 bases and J 2 bases, leaving 20 bases between the germline ends. Looked up from germline, CDR1 is MNHEY and CDR2 is SMNVEV (reference sequence). The CDR3 sequence is 16 residues long. Here the CDR3 DNA reads TGTGCCAGCAGCCCAAGAGTTACGGGGTATGCCTACGAGCAGTACTTC. Translation gives CASSPRVTGYAYEQYF.

The chain employs TRBV9 and TRBJ2-1; 7 nucleotides line up with TRBD2. Germline-derived CDR1 and CDR2 are SGDLS and YYNGEE. This CDR3 is built from 18 residues. The V gene end was trimmed by 4 bases and the J gene end by 7 bases; junction bases not matched to a gene: 20. The CDR3 sequence: CASSSSTVAGSARNEQFF. The CDR3, as DNA: TGTGCCAGCAGCTCCTCGACGGTAGCGGGTTCCGCGCGGAATGAGCAGTTCTTC.

The genes are TRBV19 and TRBJ1-4; 8 nucleotides match TRBD1. Germline V CDR1 and CDR2: LNHDA, SQIVND (reference sequence). The CDR3 loop spans 13 amino acids. The V gene end was trimmed by 4 bases and the J gene end by 12 bases; junction bases not matched to a gene: 7. This chain's CDR3 is CASSTLTGVELFF. CDR3 in DNA: TGTGCCAGTAGTACCTTGACAGGGGTGGAACTGTTTTTT. The whole variable domain, filled in from reference TRBV19 and TRBJ1-4, reads DGGITQSPKYLFRKEGQNVTLSCEQNLNHDAMYWYRQDPGQGLRLIYYSQIVNDFQKGDIAEGYSVSREKKESFPLTVTSAQKNPTAFYLCASSTLTGVELFFGSGTQLSVL.

The V gene is TRBV27, the J gene TRBJ2-7; D might be TRBD2 (6 bases). CDR1 is MNHEY and CDR2 is SMNVEV in the germline V gene (reference sequence). The germline V and J ends were trimmed by 4 bases and 0 bases, with 13 bases remaining between them. This CDR3 has 15 amino acids. The CDR3 nucleotides read TGTGCCAGCAGTTACGCCCCGGGACTCTCCTACGAGCAGTACTTC. Amino acids: CASSYAPGLSYEQYF.

The chain has TRBV28 and TRBJ1-2, with D unresolved. V lost 2 bases and J lost 8, with 12 bases in between. In germline, CDR1 is MDHEN, CDR2 SYDVKM. The CDR3 covers 13 residues. This chain's CDR3 is CASSLGPPAGYTF. The CDR3 nucleotides are TGTGCCAGCAGTTTAGGCCCGCCCGCAGGCTACACCTTC.

The chain couples TRBV5-4 to TRBJ2-2; D may correspond to TRBD1 or TRBD2 (5 bases each). Trimming cost V 0 bases and J 6 bases, with 18 bases left between them. The CDR3 loop spans 17 amino acids. Germline CDR1 reads SGHNT; CDR2 reads YYREEE (reference sequence). The CDR3, as DNA: TGTGCCAGCAGCTTGGAACTATCCGGGGCCTTGGCCGGGGAGCTGTTTTTT. Its protein product is CASSLELSGALAGELFF.

V and J are TRBV28 and TRBJ1-1, with a weak D call TRBD1 (6 bases). This CDR3 contains 12 residues. Trimming pared 6 bases from V and 6 bases from J, leaving 11 bases between. CDR1 and CDR2 (germline): MDHEN, SYDVKM. The CDR3 nucleotides read TGTGCCAGCAGCCCTGGACAGCCTGAAGCTTTCTTT. Encoded protein: CASSPGQPEAFF.

The chain recombines TRBV7-9 with TRBJ2-7; unclear D gene. With 5 bases removed from V and 3 bases from J, the gap between germline ends came to 8 bases. The CDR3 spans 12 residues. In germline, CDR1 is SEHNR, CDR2 FQNEAQ (reference sequence). The CDR3 reads CASSLPFYEQYF. The CDR3 DNA follows: TGTGCCAGCAGCCTACCCTTCTACGAGCAGTACTTC.

DNA of the CDR3: TGTGCCAGCAGTTCTAGTATCGTCAGACCGGACAACGAGCAGTACTTC. This sequence encodes CASSSSIVRPDNEQYF. The genes are TRBV5-4 and TRBJ2-7, with D possibly being TRBD1 (5 bases). V was shortened by 5 bases and J by 5 bases, with 23 bases between the two germline ends. Germline loops: CDR1 SGHNT, CDR2 YYREEE (reference sequence). CDR3 length: 16 residues.

This clone was counted once. The chain couples TRBV5-4 to TRBJ1-1; D remains ambiguous. Germline V lookup: CDR1 SGHNT, CDR2 YYREEE (reference sequence). CDR3 length equals 13 residues. The V end lost 1 base, the J end lost 0 bases, and 4 bases lay between the germline ends. CDR3 in amino acids: CASSLPMNTEAFF. The CDR3 region has the DNA TGTGCCAGCAGCTTGCCGATGAACACTGAAGCTTTCTTT.

This clone has more than one count but fewer than ten. The genes are TRBV28 and TRBJ1-2; D ambiguous. The CDR3 is 15 residues long. In germline, CDR1 is MDHEN, CDR2 SYDVKM. V was shortened by 4 bases and J by 0 bases, with 12 bases between the two germline ends. The CDR3 reads CASSSLMETNYGYTF. The CDR3 nucleotides are TGTGCCAGCAGTTCTCTAATGGAGACTAACTATGGCTACACCTTC.

The chain combines TRBV27 with TRBJ1-4, with TRBD1 matching 7 bases. CDR3 length: 14 amino acids. Germline-derived CDR1 and CDR2 are MNHEY and SMNVEV (reference sequence). V lost 4 bases and J lost 7; bases outside the gene matches: 6. CDR3 residues: CASSSDRDREKLFF. The CDR3 DNA follows: TGTGCCAGCAGTTCCGACAGGGATCGTGAAAAACTGTTTTTT.

Remarks on this clone: The sample has other DNA sequences that encode this CDR3 too. The chain combines TRBV11-2 with TRBJ1-2, with D possibly matching TRBD1 (5 bases). Germline CDR1 SGHAT, CDR2 FQNNGV. V lost 3 bases and J 4 bases, leaving 12 bases between the germline ends. CDR3 length: 14 residues. As DNA, the CDR3 is TGTGCCAGCAGCTTGGGGGGAGCGGGCTATGGCTACACCTTC. This codes for CASSLGGAGYGYTF.

The V gene is TRBV2, the J gene TRBJ2-7; D is unclear. Between the trimmed V and J ends, which lost 4 bases and 3 bases, there was a span of 19 bases. The CDR3 has 16 amino acids. Germline V CDR1 and CDR2: SNHLY, FYNNEI. DNA of the CDR3: TGTGCCAGCAGTGTTTTGAAGACGACGGCAAACTACGAGCAGTACTTC. Translating it yields CASSVLKTTANYEQYF.

This clone was observed a few times. Other DNA sequences of this sample code for an identical CDR3. The chain has TRBV11-2 and TRBJ2-5; 8 bases match TRBD1. The CDR3 length is 15 residues. CDR1 and CDR2 (germline): SGHAT, FQNNGV. The V segment lost 1 base and the J segment 5 bases; nucleotides outside the gene matches: 6. This CDR3 is CASSLVGTGGETQYF. The CDR3 nucleotides are TGTGCCAGCAGCTTAGTGGGGACAGGAGGCGAGACCCAGTACTTC.

V and J are TRBV29-1 and TRBJ2-7, with 7 bases fitting TRBD1. V lost 0 bases to trimming and J lost 2 bases; unmatched junction nucleotides: 7. Germline CDR1 and CDR2: SQVTM and ANQGSEA. This CDR3 is built from 15 residues. This CDR3 is CSVEDRQGLAYEQYF. CDR3 nucleotide sequence: TGCAGCGTTGAAGATCGACAGGGCCTCGCCTACGAGCAGTACTTC.